A single sample gave rise to the 27 T cell receptor beta chains below, sequenced in a study of identical twins. TCRdb re-called the 5' RACE reads through MiXCR, storing one row per CDR3 protein. The table records about 690,000 distinct CDR3 sequences, 6% to 6.5% of them present only once. Sequencing was done on a sample of naive T cells sorted from blood. The receptors stem from a young man in good health.

This clonotype occurred a few times. The chain has TRBV4-1 and TRBJ2-7, with a possible D match to TRBD1 (6 bases). V gave up 2 bases and J gave up 3 bases, with 17 bases separating them. This CDR3 is 16 amino acids long. CDR1 is MGHRA and CDR2 is YSYEKL in the germline V gene. CDR3 sequence: CASSQQPGRTVYEQYV. DNA of the CDR3: TGCGCCAGCAGCCAACAACCGGGACGGACAGTCTACGAGCAGTACGTC.

The V and J genes are TRBV12-2 and TRBJ2-1; the table's D gene call, TRBD2, was not cross checked with the DNA. TRBV12-2 is tagged as a pseudogene. This CDR3 is built from 17 residues. DNA for the CDR3: TGTGCAAGTCGCTTAAAGCCTAGCGGGAGCTCCTACAATGAGCAGTTCTTC. Translating it yields CASRLKPSGSSYNEQFF.

This clonotype was found many times. This chain uses TRBV21-1 with TRBJ2-7; the D call TRBD2 from the table was never checked on the DNA. TRBV21-1 is reported as a pseudogene. This CDR3 comprises 16 residues. CDR3 residues: CASSNLAGNFSYEQYV. CDR3 nucleotide sequence: TGTGCCAGCAGCAACCTAGCGGGGAACTTCTCCTACGAGCAGTACGTC.

Only a few counts were recorded for this clonotype. The rearrangement links TRBV12-3 or TRBV12-4 to TRBJ1-5; D is ambiguous. V lost 6 bases and J lost 3, with 15 bases in between. The CDR3 totals 15 residues. The CDR3 coding sequence is TGTGCCAGCAGCCTAGGTTACGGCCCCAATCAGCCCCAGCATTTT. This translates into CASSLGYGPNQPQHF.

This clonotype has at least ten counts. The gene calls are TRBV29-1 and TRBJ2-4; D gene ambiguous. Trimming cost V 4 bases and J 0 bases, with 16 bases left between them. The CDR3 extends over 16 amino acids. CDR1 SQVTM and CDR2 ANQGSEA come from the germline V gene. The CDR3 loop reads CSVVHMTELAKNIQYF. In DNA form, the CDR3 reads TGCAGCGTTGTTCACATGACGGAACTAGCCAAAAACATTCAGTACTTC.

In its sample, this clonotype was seen many times. V and J are TRBV25-1 and TRBJ2-2; 11 bases align to TRBD2. CDR3 length: 16 residues. Per the germline V gene, CDR1 is MGHDK and CDR2 is SYGVNS. The ends lost 2 bases at V and 9 bases at J; junction bases unmatched: 8. CDR3 DNA sequence: TGTGCCAGCAGTGAAAGAGGTAGCGGGAGGGTCCGGGAGCTGTTTTTT. This sequence encodes CASSERGSGRVRELFF. Full variable domain (rest looked up from reference TRBV25-1 and TRBJ2-2): EADIYQTPRYLVIGTGKKITLECSQTMGHDKMYWYQQDPGMELHLIHYSYGVNSTEKGDLSSESTVSRIRTEHFPLTLESARPSHTSQYLCASSERGSGRVRELFFGEGSRLTVL.

The chain combines TRBV6-1 with TRBJ1-1, with D unclear. The V end was cut by 6 bases, the J end by 3 bases, with 14 bases between. This CDR3 is 14 amino acids long. Germline V gives CDR1 MNHNS, CDR2 SASEGT. DNA for the CDR3: TGTGCCAGCAGGCCGACGGGTAGGGACACTGAAGCTTTCTTT. It yields the protein CASRPTGRDTEAFF.

The rearrangement links TRBV2 to TRBJ2-7; TRBD2 is a possible D gene (7 bases). Germline V gene lookup returns CDR1 SNHLY and CDR2 FYNNEI. V lost 8 bases and J lost 4, with 21 bases in between. This CDR3 has 15 residues. CDR3 region: CASSRRGGPTYEQYV. CDR3 nucleotides: TGTGCCAGCTCCCGGAGGGGGGGCCCCACGTACGAGCAGTACGTC.

Many counts were recorded for this clonotype. The gene calls are TRBV28 and TRBJ2-5; maybe TRBD2 (5 bases). The V and J ends lost 9 bases and 7 bases respectively, with 15 bases between them. CDR3 length equals 12 residues. Germline CDR1 MDHEN, CDR2 SYDVKM. The CDR3 region has the DNA TGTGCCAGTTCTGGCGGCGGAGGGACCCAGTACTTC. As protein: CASSGGGGTQYF.

In this sample, this clonotype turned up many times. This chain links TRBV4-2 with TRBJ2-1; D might be TRBD2 (7 bases). The V and J ends lost 0 bases and 7 bases respectively, with 19 bases between them. Germline V gives CDR1 LGHNA, CDR2 YNFKEQ. The CDR3 contains 17 residues. Here the CDR3 DNA reads TGTGCCAGCAGCCAAGAAGGGGGGGGTCTGGGTCGTAATGAGCAGTTCTTC. Translating gives CASSQEGGGLGRNEQFF.

There are many counts of this clonotype. The chain links TRBV28 to TRBJ2-7; D is ambiguous. CDR3 length: 10 residues. With 6 bases removed from V and 4 bases from J, the gap between germline ends came to 4 bases. The germline V gene encodes CDR1 MDHEN and CDR2 SYDVKM. Here the CDR3 DNA reads TGTGCCAGCAGCACTTACGAGCAGTACTTC. Its translation is CASSTYEQYF.

There are many counts of this clonotype. V usage is TRBV20-1 and J usage is TRBJ2-7; a possible D gene is TRBD2 (6 bases). The CDR3 contains 15 residues. Germline lookup yields CDR1 DFQATT and CDR2 SNEGSKA (reference sequence). V dropped 4 bases and J dropped 3 bases, with 19 bases sitting between them. CDR3 loop: CSAIPPGLYDYEQYF. CDR3 bases: TGCAGTGCTATTCCCCCGGGACTTTATGACTACGAGCAGTACTTC.

This clonotype has a handful of counts. CDR3 amino acids: CASSLSDRDYGYTF. The CDR3 bases are TGTGCCAGCAGCTTATCGGACAGGGACTATGGCTACACCTTC. This chain joins TRBV11-2 and TRBJ1-2; 8 bases fit TRBD1. J was trimmed by 3 bases and V by 2 bases; bases with no gene match: 2. The CDR3 loop spans 14 amino acids. The germline V gene encodes CDR1 SGHAT and CDR2 FQNNGV.

The chain recombines TRBV20-1 with TRBJ1-1, with a possible D match to TRBD1 (6 bases). The CDR3 is 14 amino acids. Per the germline V gene, CDR1 is DFQATT and CDR2 is SNEGSKA (reference sequence). V lost 2 bases, J lost 3 bases, and 13 bases lay in between. In DNA, the CDR3 is TGCAGTGCTAGAATTCAGGGGCGCGACACTGAAGCTTTCTTT. Translation gives CSARIQGRDTEAFF.

The genes are TRBV5-5 and TRBJ2-2; 9 bases agree with TRBD2. The CDR3 extends over 16 amino acids. Germline V gene sequence: CDR1 SGHKS, CDR2 YYEKEE (reference sequence). The V gene end was trimmed by 1 base and the J gene end by 3 bases; junction bases not matched to a gene: 4. In DNA, the CDR3 is TGTGCCAGCAGCTTGTTTCTAGCGGGATACACCGGGGAGCTGTTTTTT. It is translated as CASSLFLAGYTGELFF. Looking up the rest from reference TRBV5-5 and TRBJ2-2 gives the full variable domain: DAGVTQSPTHLIKTRGQQVTLRCSPISGHKSVSWYQQVLGQGPQFIFQYYEKEERGRGNFPDRFSARQFPNYSSELNVNALLLGDSALYLCASSLFLAGYTGELFFGEGSRLTVL.

The sample holds many counts of this clonotype. The chain carries TRBV12-3 or TRBV12-4 and TRBJ1-1; TRBD1 matches at 11 bases. Trimming at V came to 6 bases and at J to 3 bases, leaving 3 bases not matched to a gene. The CDR3 spans 14 residues. This CDR3 is CASSGQGAYTEAFF. CDR3 nucleotides: TGTGCCAGCAGCGGACAGGGGGCTTACACTGAAGCTTTCTTT.

This clonotype has a count of ten or more. The V and J genes are TRBV24-1 and TRBJ2-3; D is ambiguous. Germline V gene data show CDR1 as KGHDR and CDR2 as SFDVKD. CDR3 length equals 16 residues. Trimming pared 3 bases from V and 1 base from J, leaving 13 bases between. This CDR3 is CATSDPGSSGTDTQYF. CDR3 DNA sequence: TGTGCCACCAGTGATCCCGGGTCCTCTGGCACAGATACGCAGTATTTT.

This rearrangement joins TRBV29-1 to TRBJ2-1; possibly TRBD2 for D (6 bases). The V end lost 0 bases, the J end lost 14 bases, and 11 bases lay between the germline ends. Looked up from germline, CDR1 is SQVTM and CDR2 is ANQGSEA. The CDR3 is 11 amino acids. The CDR3 nucleotides are TGCAGCGTTGAAGAAACGGGAGTAGAGTTCTTC. Translating it yields CSVEETGVEFF.

This chain connects TRBV29-1 to TRBJ2-2; D is unresolved. This CDR3 has 13 amino acids. V was shortened by 6 bases and J by 6 bases, with 14 bases between the two germline ends. CDR1 SQVTM and CDR2 ANQGSEA come from the germline V gene. The CDR3 here is CSVASTLPGELFF. The CDR3 coding sequence is TGCAGCGTGGCTAGTACTCTGCCCGGGGAGCTGTTTTTT.

This chain connects TRBV7-9 to TRBJ2-1, with 7 bases matching TRBD2. The CDR3 is made up of 16 amino acids. CDR1 SEHNR and CDR2 FQNEAQ come from the germline V gene (reference sequence). V lost 0 bases and J lost 7; bases outside the gene matches: 9. The CDR3 DNA reads TGTGCCAGCAGCTTAGCCCCTGCGGGAGTAAGGAATGAGCAGTTCTTC. Amino acid sequence: CASSLAPAGVRNEQFF.

This chain links TRBV14 with TRBJ2-1; TRBD2 matches 10 bases. J was trimmed by 9 bases and V by 1 base; bases with no gene match: 6. This CDR3 contains 15 residues. CDR1 is SGHDN and CDR2 is FVKESK in the germline V gene. The CDR3 reads CASSQGPSGSREQFF. The CDR3 DNA reads as TGTGCCAGCAGCCAAGGTCCTAGCGGGAGCCGTGAGCAGTTCTTC. Supplemented by reference TRBV14 and TRBJ2-1, the full variable domain reads EAGVTQFPSHSVIEKGQTVTLRCDPISGHDNLYWYRRVMGKEIKFLLHFVKESKQDESGMPNNRFLAERTGGTYSTLKVQPAELEDSGVYFCASSQGPSGSREQFFGPGTRLTVL.

This sequence joins TRBV7-2 and TRBJ2-1; D remains unclear. This CDR3 has 14 residues. CDR1 is SGHTA and CDR2 is FQGNSA in the germline V gene. Trimming stripped 5 bases from V and 9 bases from J, with 17 bases between. The chain's CDR3 is CASSKIQVGGEQFF. The CDR3, as DNA: TGTGCCAGCAGCAAAATCCAGGTTGGTGGTGAGCAGTTCTTC.

This clonotype was observed a few times. The chain couples TRBV5-1 to TRBJ2-7, with TRBD2 matching over 8 bases. Germline CDR1 is SGHRS and CDR2 is YFSETQ. There are 15 residues in the CDR3. The trim removed 5 bases at V and 3 bases at J, leaving 10 bases unmatched. CDR3: CASSVSAGVRYEQYV. In nucleotides, the CDR3 is TGCGCCAGCAGTGTATCAGCGGGAGTCCGCTACGAGCAGTACGTC.

A few counts support this clonotype. The chain recombines TRBV7-8 with TRBJ1-5, with a tentative D call TRBD1 (5 bases). The germline V gene has CDR1 SGHVS and CDR2 FQNEAQ. The CDR3 contains 14 residues. The germline V and J ends were trimmed by 6 bases and 7 bases, with 16 bases remaining between them. CDR3 coding DNA: TGTGCCAGCAGTCAGAGAAGGGGAAACCAGCCCCAGCATTTT. It codes for CASSQRRGNQPQHF.

This clonotype has at least ten counts. The V and J genes are TRBV6-5 and TRBJ2-1; D gene uncertain. V was clipped by 2 bases and J by 9 bases, with 5 bases between them. The V gene's germline CDR1 is MNHEY and CDR2 SVGAGI. This CDR3 is built from 11 residues. The CDR3 protein is CASSYLAEQFF. Here the CDR3 DNA reads TGTGCCAGCAGTTACCTTGCTGAGCAGTTCTTC.

This clonotype has more than one count but fewer than ten. In nucleotides, the CDR3 is TGTGCCAGCTCACCTAAGACAGGGATCTTCTCCTACGAGCAGTACGTC. Its translation is CASSPKTGIFSYEQYV. V gene TRBV18 combines with J gene TRBJ2-7; 7 nucleotides line up with TRBD1. Germline CDR1 and CDR2: KGHSH and LQKENI. With V trimmed by 3 bases and J by 0 bases, 8 bases remained unmatched. The CDR3 length is 16 residues.

This clonotype has just a few counts. The chain couples TRBV7-8 to TRBJ2-7; a possible D gene is TRBD1 (6 bases). V lost 3 bases, J lost 4 bases, and 10 bases lay in between. The CDR3 runs 13 residues. Germline V CDR1 and CDR2: SGHVS, FQNEAQ. This CDR3 is CASSLGQKYEQYF. CDR3 in DNA: TGTGCCAGCAGCTTGGGACAAAAATACGAGCAGTACTTC.